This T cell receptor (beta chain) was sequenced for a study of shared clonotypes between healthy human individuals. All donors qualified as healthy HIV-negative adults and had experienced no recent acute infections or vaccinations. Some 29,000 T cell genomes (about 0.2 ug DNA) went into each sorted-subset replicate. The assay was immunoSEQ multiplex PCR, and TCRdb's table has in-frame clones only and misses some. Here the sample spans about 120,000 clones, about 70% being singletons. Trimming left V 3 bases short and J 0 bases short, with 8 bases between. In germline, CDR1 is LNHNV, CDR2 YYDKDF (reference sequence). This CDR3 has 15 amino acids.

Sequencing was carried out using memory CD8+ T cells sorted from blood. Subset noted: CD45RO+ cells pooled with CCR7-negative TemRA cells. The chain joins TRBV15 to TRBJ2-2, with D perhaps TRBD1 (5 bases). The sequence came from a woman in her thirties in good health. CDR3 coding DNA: TGTGCCACCAGCAGTAGGGGAACGAACACCGGGGAGCTGTTTTTT. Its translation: CATSSRGTNTGELFF. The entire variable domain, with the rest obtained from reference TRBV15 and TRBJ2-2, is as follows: DAMVIQNPRYQVTQFGKPVTLSCSQTLNHNVMYWYQQKSSQAPKLLFHYYDKDFNNEADTPDNFQSRRPNTSFCFLDIRSPGLGDTAMYLCATSSRGTNTGELFFGEGSRLTVL.